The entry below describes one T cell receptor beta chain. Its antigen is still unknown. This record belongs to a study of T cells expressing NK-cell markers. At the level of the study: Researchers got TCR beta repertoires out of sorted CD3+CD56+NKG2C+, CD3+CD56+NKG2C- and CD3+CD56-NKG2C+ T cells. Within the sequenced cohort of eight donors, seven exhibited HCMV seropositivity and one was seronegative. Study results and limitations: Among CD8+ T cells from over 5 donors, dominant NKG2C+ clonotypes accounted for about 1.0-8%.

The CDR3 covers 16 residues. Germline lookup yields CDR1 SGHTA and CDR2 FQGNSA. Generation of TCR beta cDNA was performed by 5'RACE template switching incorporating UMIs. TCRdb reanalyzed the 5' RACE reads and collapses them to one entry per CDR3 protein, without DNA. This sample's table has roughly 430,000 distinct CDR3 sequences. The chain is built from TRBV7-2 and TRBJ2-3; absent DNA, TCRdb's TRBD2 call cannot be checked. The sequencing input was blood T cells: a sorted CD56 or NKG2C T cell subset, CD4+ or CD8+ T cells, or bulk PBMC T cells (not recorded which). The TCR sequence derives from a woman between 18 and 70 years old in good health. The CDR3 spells CASSLGSGPTGDTQYF.